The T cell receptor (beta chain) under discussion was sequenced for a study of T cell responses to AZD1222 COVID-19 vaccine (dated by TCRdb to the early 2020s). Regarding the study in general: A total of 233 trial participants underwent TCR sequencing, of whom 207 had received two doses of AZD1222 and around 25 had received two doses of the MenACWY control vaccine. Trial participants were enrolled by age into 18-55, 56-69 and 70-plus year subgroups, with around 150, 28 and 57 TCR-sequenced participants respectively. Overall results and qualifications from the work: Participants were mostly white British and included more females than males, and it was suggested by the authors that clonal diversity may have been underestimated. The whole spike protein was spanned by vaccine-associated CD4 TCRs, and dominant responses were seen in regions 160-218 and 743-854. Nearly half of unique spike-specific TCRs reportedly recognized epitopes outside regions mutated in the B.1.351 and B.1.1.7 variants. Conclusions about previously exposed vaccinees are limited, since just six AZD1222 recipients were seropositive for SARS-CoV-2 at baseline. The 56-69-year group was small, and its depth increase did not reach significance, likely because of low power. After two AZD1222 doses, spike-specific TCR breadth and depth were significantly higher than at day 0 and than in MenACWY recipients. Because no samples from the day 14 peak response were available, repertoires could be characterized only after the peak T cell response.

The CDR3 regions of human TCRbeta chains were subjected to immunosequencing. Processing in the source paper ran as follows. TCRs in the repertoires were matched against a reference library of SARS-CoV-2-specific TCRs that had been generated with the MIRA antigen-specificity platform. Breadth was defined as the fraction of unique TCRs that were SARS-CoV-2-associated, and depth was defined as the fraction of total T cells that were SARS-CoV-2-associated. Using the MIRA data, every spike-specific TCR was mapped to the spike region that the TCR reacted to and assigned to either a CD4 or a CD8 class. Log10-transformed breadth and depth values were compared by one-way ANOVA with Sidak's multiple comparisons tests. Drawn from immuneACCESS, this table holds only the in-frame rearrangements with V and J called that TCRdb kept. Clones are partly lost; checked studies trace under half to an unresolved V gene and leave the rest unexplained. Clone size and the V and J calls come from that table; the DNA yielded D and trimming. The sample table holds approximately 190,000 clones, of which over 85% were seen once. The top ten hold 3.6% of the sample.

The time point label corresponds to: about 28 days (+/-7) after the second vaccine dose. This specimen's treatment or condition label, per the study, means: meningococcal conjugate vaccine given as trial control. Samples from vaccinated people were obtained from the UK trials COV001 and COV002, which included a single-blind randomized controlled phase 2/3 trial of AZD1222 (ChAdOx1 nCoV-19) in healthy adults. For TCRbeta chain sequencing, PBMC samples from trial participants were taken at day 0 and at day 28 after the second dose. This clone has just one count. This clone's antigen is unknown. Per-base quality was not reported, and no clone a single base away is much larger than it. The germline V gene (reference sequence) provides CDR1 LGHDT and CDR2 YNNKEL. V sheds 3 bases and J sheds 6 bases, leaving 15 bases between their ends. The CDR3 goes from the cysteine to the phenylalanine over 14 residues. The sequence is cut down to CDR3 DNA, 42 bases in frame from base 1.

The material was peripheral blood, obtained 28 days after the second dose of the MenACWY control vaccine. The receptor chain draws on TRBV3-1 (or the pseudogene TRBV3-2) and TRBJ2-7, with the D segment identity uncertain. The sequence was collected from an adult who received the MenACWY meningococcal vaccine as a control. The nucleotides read TGTGCCAGCAGCCAGGCTGCCTGGGAAGGCGAGCAGTACTTC. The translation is CASSQAAWEGEQYF.